The present entry profiles one T cell receptor (beta chain) with its context. Its antigen is not known. This record comes from a study of T cell clonotyping in hematopoietic cell transplantation. Study-wide findings and caveats: Broader posttransplant TCR repertoire diversity was predicted by graft donor and pretransplant recipient Inverse Simpson Index values. Recipient TCR diversity dropped after transplant; expanded clonotypes rose from day 30 to 180. Few recipient clonotypes overlapped donors; over 95% were de novo at given depth.

Some clones are missing from TCRdb's copy, which holds only in-frame ones; the method was immunoSEQ multiplex PCR. The data contain 27,000 or so clones, approximately 96% of them seen just once; the ten biggest clones take up roughly 1.4%. CDR3 length equals 14 residues. Per the germline V gene, CDR1 is ENHRY and CDR2 is SYGVKD. Trimming pared 0 bases from V and 1 base from J, leaving 6 bases between. Sequencing was performed on peripheral blood mononuclear cells. The origin of this receptor is a man aged 50-60 years in good health. Some clones in this sample may be carry-over from other donors' samples. V gene TRBV10-3 combines with J gene TRBJ1-2; D ambiguous. This chain's CDR3 is CAISESRNNYGYTF. The CDR3 nucleotides are TGTGCCATCAGTGAGTCAAGGAATAACTATGGCTACACCTTC.